A single sample gave rise to the 17 T cell receptor beta chains below, sequenced in a study of T cells after yellow fever vaccination. In TCRdb, the 5' RACE reads were re-called with MiXCR into one record per CDR3 protein. The sample has about 96,000 distinct CDR3 sequences, under 9% seen once. The source material was CD8+ T cells not binding an NS4B(214-222) dextramer, sorted from PBMCs, sampled around 14 days after the first yellow fever vaccination. These receptor sequences come from a man younger than 30 who received the YFV17D yellow fever vaccine.

The V call is TRBV5-6, the J call TRBJ1-6, with 8 bases matching TRBD1. Trimming removed 4 bases from V and 10 bases from J; junction bases left unmatched: 7. The CDR3 has 14 residues. Germline CDR1 is SGHDT and CDR2 is YYEEEE. The CDR3 bases are TGTGCCAGCAGCCTGACAGGGGTCGTGTCACCCCTCCACTTT. Translated: CASSLTGVVSPLHF.

This clonotype was seen only a few times. The gene calls are TRBV21-1 and TRBJ1-1; the table's D gene call, TRBD1, was not cross checked with the DNA. TRBV21-1 is a documented pseudogene. This CDR3 region has 15 residues. CDR3 nucleotides: TGTGCCAGCAGCAAGGGGGGGGTTTCGTACACTGAAGCTTTCTTT. Translating gives CASSKGGVSYTEAFF.

The gene calls are TRBV5-1 and TRBJ1-1, with 8 bases that match TRBD1. The CDR3 spans 15 residues. Germline V CDR1 and CDR2: SGHRS, YFSETQ. V was clipped by 1 base and J by 6 bases; unmatched bases: 8. The CDR3 loop reads CASSLIGQGVAEAFF. CDR3 bases: TGCGCCAGCAGCTTGATAGGACAGGGTGTCGCTGAAGCTTTCTTT.

There are many counts of this clonotype. This chain links TRBV2 with TRBJ1-2, with a tentative D call TRBD1 (5 bases). The CDR3 covers 15 residues. CDR1 SNHLY and CDR2 FYNNEI come from the germline V gene. With 4 bases removed from V and 3 bases from J, the gap between germline ends came to 15 bases. The CDR3 sequence: CASSVVYGADYGYTF. The CDR3 coding sequence is TGTGCCAGCAGTGTGGTATACGGGGCTGACTATGGCTACACCTTC.

DNA of the CDR3: TGTGCCAGCAGCTTAGATGTGGGGAGCGAGCAGTACGTC. Its translation is CASSLDVGSEQYV. This chain links TRBV11-2 with TRBJ2-7; perhaps TRBD2 as D (5 bases). V was shortened by 0 bases and J by 6 bases, with 9 bases between the two germline ends. The CDR3 contains 13 residues. CDR1 is SGHAT and CDR2 is FQNNGV in the germline V gene.

This clonotype showed up just a few times. The rearrangement joins TRBV7-2 to TRBJ2-7; unclear D gene. CDR1 SGHTA and CDR2 FQGNSA come from the germline V gene. This CDR3 is 14 amino acids long. The germline V and J ends were trimmed by 1 base and 2 bases, with 9 bases remaining between them. The CDR3 loop is CASSLGDLPYEQYF. CDR3 in DNA: TGTGCCAGCAGCTTAGGAGACCTCCCCTACGAGCAGTACTTC.

The sample holds a few counts of this clonotype. The rearrangement uses TRBV20-1 and TRBJ2-7, with a possible D match to TRBD2 (6 bases). Germline CDR1 is DFQATT and CDR2 is SNEGSKA (reference sequence). V was pared by 2 bases and J by 3 bases, with 14 bases between. The CDR3 covers 14 residues. The CDR3 nucleotides are TGCAGTGCTAGACGGGCGGGGATAAGCTACGAGCAGTACGTC. The encoded protein is CSARRAGISYEQYV.

This clonotype turned up a few times. The chain joins TRBV9 to TRBJ2-3, with TRBD2 matching 11 bases. CDR3 size: 16 residues. Germline CDR1 and CDR2: SGDLS and YYNGEE. Losses at the gene ends were 0 bases for V and 10 bases for J; bases not matched to a gene: 10. The CDR3 region is CASSVGVSGGAWAQYF. The CDR3 bases are TGTGCCAGCAGCGTAGGTGTTAGCGGGGGGGCGTGGGCGCAGTATTTT.

This clonotype turned up a few times. The chain uses TRBV6-2 or TRBV6-3 and TRBJ2-2; 7 positions agree with TRBD1. CDR1 is MNHEY and CDR2 is SVGEGT in the germline V gene. The V segment lost 3 bases and the J segment 1 base; nucleotides outside the gene matches: 5. This CDR3 has 16 amino acids. CDR3 nucleotides: TGTGCCAGCAGTTATGATCGGACAGGGAACACCGGGGAGCTGTTTTTT. As protein: CASSYDRTGNTGELFF.

This clonotype was counted a few times. The germline gene is not matched at one end of the junction; a read error may be the cause. This sequence joins TRBV6-2 or TRBV6-3 and TRBJ2-5; weak D call: TRBD2 (5 bases). In germline, CDR1 is MNHEY, CDR2 SVGEGT. The CDR3 runs 17 residues. CDR3 bases: TGTGCCAGCAGCTACTACCCCTCCGGGGATCTGGAAGAGACCCAGTACTTC. Amino acids: CASSYYPSGDLEETQYF.

The chain joins TRBV5-5 to TRBJ2-2; a possible D gene is TRBD1 (6 bases). The CDR3 spans 17 residues. V shed 1 base and J shed 0 bases, with 13 bases lying between them. Germline CDR1 is SGHKS and CDR2 is YYEKEE (reference sequence). The CDR3 nucleotides read TGTGCCAGCAGCTTGTCTCATCGGACAGCGAACACCGGGGAGCTGTTTTTT. Protein: CASSLSHRTANTGELFF.

The rearrangement joins TRBV6-5 to TRBJ1-2, with unresolved D. This CDR3 spans 14 amino acids. Trimming cost V 2 bases and J 3 bases, with 10 bases left between them. Germline CDR1 MNHEY, CDR2 SVGAGI. CDR3 DNA: TGTGCCAGCAGTTACCTGGGCGGCGACTATGGCTACACCTTC. Encoded protein: CASSYLGGDYGYTF.

Details on this clonotype: Given a much more abundant clone one base away, this may be a read error. The rearrangement joins TRBV7-9 to TRBJ1-1; maybe TRBD1 (5 bases). V was clipped by 3 bases and J by 1 base, with 6 bases between them. The CDR3 loop spans 13 amino acids. Germline V lookup: CDR1 SEHNR, CDR2 FQNEAQ (reference sequence). The CDR3 protein is CASSFGGNTEAFF. CDR3 DNA sequence: TGTGCCAGCAGCTTCGGGGGGAACACTGAAGCTTTCTTT.

This clonotype was picked up many times. V gene TRBV19 combines with J gene TRBJ2-7; D gene ambiguous. The CDR3 has 14 residues. Trimming cost V 1 base and J 2 bases, with 9 bases left between them. Germline CDR1 and CDR2: LNHDA and SQIVND (reference sequence). Written as DNA, the CDR3 is TGTGCCAGTAGTATAGGTACCGGAGCCTACGAGCAGTACGTC. Translated, it gives CASSIGTGAYEQYV.

This clonotype has a handful of counts. The chain couples TRBV14 to TRBJ2-5; TRBD2 matches 7 bases. This CDR3 contains 17 residues. Germline-derived CDR1 and CDR2 are SGHDN and FVKESK. The junction had 11 bases not matched to a gene; V was cut back by 4 bases and J by 0 bases. CDR3 loop: CASSRFGGGRNQETQYF. CDR3 nucleotides: TGTGCCAGCAGCCGATTCGGAGGCGGGAGAAACCAAGAGACCCAGTACTTC.

The chain links TRBV18 to TRBJ2-5; D gene ambiguous. The V end was cut by 2 bases, the J end by 4 bases, with 20 bases between. This CDR3 has 17 amino acids. Germline values: CDR1 KGHSH, CDR2 LQKENI. This CDR3 reads CASSPIGGLPPRETQYF. For the CDR3, the DNA is TGTGCCAGCTCACCAATTGGCGGTCTTCCCCCACGAGAGACCCAGTACTTC.

The sample holds a few counts of this clonotype. This chain links TRBV6-4 with TRBJ2-1; 12 nucleotides match TRBD2. The J segment lost 6 bases and the V segment lost 9 bases, leaving 3 bases of the junction unmatched. CDR1 is MRHNA and CDR2 is SNTAGT in the germline V gene. The CDR3 length is 13 residues. Here the CDR3 DNA reads TGTGCCAGACTAGCGGGGGGTGGCAATGAGCAGTTCTTC. Its translation: CARLAGGGNEQFF.